The T cell receptor (beta chain) under discussion was sequenced for a study of blood T cell repertoires in COVID-19. About the study: Researchers got acute and convalescent COVID-19 samples from the United States, Italy and Spain.

CDR1 is PRHDT, CDR2 FYEKMQ, per germline (reference sequence). Trimming at V came to 5 bases and at J to 6 bases, leaving 13 bases not matched to a gene. The CDR3 sequence is 18 residues long. Sequencing was performed with immunoSEQ multiplex PCR; in TCRdb, only in-frame clones are kept and a portion is missing. The sample has roughly 250,000 clones, roughly three quarters seen once; the top ten hold approximately 4%. Sequenced sample: peripheral blood. The chain combines TRBV13 with TRBJ1-6; 10 bases are a match to TRBD1. The clonotype comes from a woman aged 40-49 years with active or convalescent COVID-19. CDR3 coding DNA: TGTGCCAGCAGCCCAAATCCTTTGGACAGGGGGGGTAATTCACCCCTCCACTTT. Translation gives CASSPNPLDRGGNSPLHF.